The next 30 T cell receptor beta chains were all read from a single sample in a study of CD8+ T cells in alopecia areata. Investigators isolated RNA and reverse transcribed it into cDNA to act as the sequencing template. The method was immunoSEQ multiplex PCR; TCRdb's version includes in-frame clones alone and lacks a portion of them. Of about 140,000 clones listed, roughly 82% are singletons. The treatment here: oral pan-JAK inhibitor, 5-10 mg twice daily. Sequences were derived from CD8+ T cells sorted from blood, sampled at week 4, from a patient treated with tofacitinib. The source of these receptors is a human donor with alopecia areata.

This chain joins TRBV6-6 and TRBJ2-7; 8 bases line up with TRBD2. Trimming cost V 5 bases and J 7 bases; bases outside gene matches: 10. This CDR3 is 14 amino acids long. Germline V gene lookup returns CDR1 MNHNY and CDR2 SVGAGI (reference sequence). The CDR3 region is CASSNKGLGKEQYF. Written as DNA, the CDR3 is TGTGCCAGCAGTAACAAGGGACTAGGGAAGGAGCAGTACTTC.

The rearrangement joins TRBV5-1 to TRBJ1-6, with 8 bases lining up with TRBD1. The CDR3 runs to 18 residues. The J segment lost 0 bases and the V segment lost 4 bases, leaving 9 bases of the junction unmatched. CDR1 and CDR2 (germline): SGHRS, YFSETQ. CDR3 DNA sequence: TGCGCCAGCAGCGGAGTGGACAGGGAGAGCTCCTATAATTCACCCCTCCACTTT. This gives the protein CASSGVDRESSYNSPLHF.

This chain joins TRBV7-9 and TRBJ1-2; perhaps TRBD1 as D (6 bases). Trimming shortened V by 4 bases and J by 1 base, and 16 bases separated the two germline ends. CDR1 is SEHNR, CDR2 FQNEAQ, per germline (reference sequence). The CDR3 has 16 amino acids. The CDR3 coding sequence is TGTGCCAGCAGCTCCACCGGGGGCTGGGGTAACTATGGCTACACCTTC. Its translation: CASSSTGGWGNYGYTF.

The genes are TRBV4-1 and TRBJ2-5; TRBD1 matches 7 bases. J lost 3 bases, V lost 2 bases, and 9 bases had no gene match. The CDR3 is 16 amino acids. Per germline, CDR1 MGHRA and CDR2 YSYEKL. This CDR3 is CASSQRGTVGEETQYF. The CDR3 DNA is TGCGCCAGCAGCCAAAGGGGGACAGTGGGGGAAGAGACCCAGTACTTC.

V usage is TRBV2 and J usage is TRBJ2-5, with 7 bases fitting TRBD2. The V gene end was trimmed by 0 bases and the J gene end by 2 bases; junction bases not matched to a gene: 3. The CDR3 covers 15 residues. Looked up from germline, CDR1 is SNHLY and CDR2 is FYNNEI. The CDR3 bases are TGTGCCAGCAGTGAAGCGCGGGGGTTTCAAGAGACCCAGTACTTC. It translates to CASSEARGFQETQYF.

The chain joins TRBV6-5 to TRBJ1-1; unclear D gene. Trimming cost V 11 bases and J 1 base, with 11 bases left between them. The CDR3 spans 12 residues. Per germline, CDR1 MNHEY and CDR2 SVGAGI. DNA for the CDR3: TGTGCCTCCTCGAACCCGAACACTGAAGCTTTCTTT. It codes for CASSNPNTEAFF.

V and J are TRBV19 and TRBJ2-3; D possibly corresponds to TRBD2 (5 bases). The CDR3 sequence is 13 residues long. With 10 bases removed from V and 2 bases from J, the gap between germline ends came to 13 bases. Germline-derived CDR1 and CDR2 are LNHDA and SQIVND (reference sequence). The CDR3 is CATSARATDTQYF. CDR3 nucleotide sequence: TGTGCCACTTCAGCGAGGGCCACAGATACGCAGTATTTT.

This clone was seen only once. V and J are TRBV2 and TRBJ2-7; a possible D gene is TRBD2 (6 bases). The CDR3 sequence is 16 residues long. The V end lost 2 bases, the J end lost 3 bases, and 17 bases lay between the germline ends. Germline V lookup: CDR1 SNHLY, CDR2 FYNNEI. This CDR3 is CASSETDRGKDYEQYF. Here the CDR3 DNA reads TGTGCCAGCAGTGAAACCGACCGGGGGAAGGACTACGAGCAGTACTTC.

This clone came up once. This chain links TRBV7-6 with TRBJ1-1, with TRBD1 identical over 8 bases. The CDR3 has 16 residues. Per germline, CDR1 SGHVS and CDR2 FNYEAQ. V was pared by 0 bases and J by 6 bases, with 9 bases of the junction left unmatched. CDR3 sequence reads: CASSLAPAGGFSEAFF. CDR3 in DNA: TGTGCCAGCAGCTTAGCGCCGGCAGGGGGCTTCTCTGAAGCTTTCTTT.

This clone was detected once. CDR3: CASSDSYSYEQYF. DNA of the CDR3: TGTGCCAGCAGTGACAGCTACTCCTACGAGCAGTACTTC. This sequence joins TRBV2 and TRBJ2-7; D is ambiguous. With 3 bases removed from V and 0 bases from J, the gap between germline ends came to 6 bases. Germline assignment: CDR1 SNHLY and CDR2 FYNNEI. This CDR3 is built from 13 residues.

The chain has TRBV28 and TRBJ2-7; TRBD2 matches 7 bases. CDR3 length: 16 residues. Germline V gene lookup returns CDR1 MDHEN and CDR2 SYDVKM. V shed 1 base and J 3 bases; nucleotides not matched to a gene: 9. The chain's CDR3 is CASSLFGLAENYEQYF. In DNA form, the CDR3 reads TGTGCCAGCAGTTTATTCGGGCTAGCGGAGAACTACGAGCAGTACTTC.

This chain links TRBV4-3 with TRBJ1-2; weak D call: TRBD1 (6 bases). Germline CDR1 is LGHNA and CDR2 is YSLEER. The V and J ends lost 2 bases and 4 bases respectively, with 14 bases between them. The CDR3 runs 15 residues. The CDR3 DNA is TGCGCCAGCAGCCAATTTCGGGGGGCGGGCTATGGCTACACCTTC. It codes for CASSQFRGAGYGYTF.

This chain uses TRBV7-2 with TRBJ1-2, with a tentative D call TRBD1 (6 bases). The germline CDR1 and CDR2 sequences are SGHTA and FQGNSA. V lost 0 bases, J lost 3 bases, and 17 bases lay in between. This CDR3 contains 17 residues. The CDR3 loop is CASSLAGGGAIDYGYTF. The DNA for the CDR3 is TGTGCCAGCAGCTTAGCGGGCGGGGGCGCGATAGACTATGGCTACACCTTC. Full variable domain (remainder filled in from reference TRBV7-2 and TRBJ1-2): GAGVSQSPSNKVTEKGKDVELRCDPISGHTALYWYRQSLGQGLEFLIYFQGNSAPDKSGLPSDRFSAERTGGSVSTLTIQRTQQEDSAVYLCASSLAGGGAIDYGYTFGSGTRLTVV.

The chain uses TRBV29-1 and TRBJ2-7; 7 bases align to TRBD2. This CDR3 comprises 14 residues. The trim removed 5 bases at V and 2 bases at J, leaving 9 bases unmatched. Germline V gene lookup returns CDR1 SQVTM and CDR2 ANQGSEA. CDR3 loop: CSVWGGDGAYEQYF. CDR3 sequence (DNA): TGCAGCGTTTGGGGGGGTGATGGGGCCTACGAGCAGTACTTC.

The chain is built from TRBV19 and TRBJ2-1, with 7 bases aligning to TRBD1. This CDR3 is built from 15 residues. The J segment lost 2 bases and the V segment lost 4 bases, leaving 5 bases of the junction unmatched. In germline, CDR1 is LNHDA, CDR2 SQIVND (reference sequence). The CDR3 sequence is CASSNGDRAYNEQFF. The CDR3 bases are TGTGCCAGTAGTAACGGGGACAGAGCCTACAATGAGCAGTTCTTC. Full variable domain (outside the CDR3, taken from reference TRBV19 and TRBJ2-1): DGGITQSPKYLFRKEGQNVTLSCEQNLNHDAMYWYRQDPGQGLRLIYYSQIVNDFQKGDIAEGYSVSREKKESFPLTVTSAQKNPTAFYLCASSNGDRAYNEQFFGPGTRLTVL.

V usage is TRBV5-1 and J usage is TRBJ2-5; 10 bases fit TRBD2. The J segment lost 3 bases and the V segment lost 7 bases, leaving 12 bases of the junction unmatched. Germline loops: CDR1 SGHRS, CDR2 YFSETQ. The CDR3 totals 16 residues. The CDR3 sequence is CASSALSGGPKETQYF. In nucleotides, the CDR3 is TGCGCCAGCTCGGCCCTTAGCGGGGGGCCCAAAGAGACCCAGTACTTC.

The V gene is TRBV29-1, the J gene TRBJ2-7, with D possibly matching TRBD1 (7 bases). This CDR3 comprises 13 residues. CDR1 is SQVTM and CDR2 is ANQGSEA in the germline V gene. Trimming shortened V by 3 bases and J by 3 bases, and 12 bases separated the two germline ends. In DNA, the CDR3 is TGCAGCGTTGATGCGGGACAGAACTACGAGCAGTACTTC. Amino acids: CSVDAGQNYEQYF.

The V gene is TRBV25-1, the J gene TRBJ1-2; the D is unclear. Trimming removed 6 bases from V and 0 bases from J, with 8 bases in between. The CDR3 spans 13 residues. CDR1 and CDR2 from the germline V gene are MGHDK and SYGVNS. This chain's CDR3 is CASSLSPNYGYTF. CDR3 sequence (DNA): TGTGCCAGCAGCTTATCCCCTAACTATGGCTACACCTTC.

The J gene is TRBJ2-5, the V gene TRBV4-1, with D perhaps matching TRBD1 (6 bases). Germline loops: CDR1 MGHRA, CDR2 YSYEKL. CDR3 size: 15 residues. V lost 4 bases and J 3 bases, leaving 15 bases between the germline ends. For the CDR3, the DNA is TGCGCCAGCAGCCTAGGGGGATCGGTTGAAGAGACCCAGTACTTC. This sequence encodes CASSLGGSVEETQYF.

The V and J genes are TRBV27 and TRBJ1-4; D might be TRBD1 (5 bases). CDR3 length: 16 amino acids. Germline V gene data show CDR1 as MNHEY and CDR2 as SMNVEV (reference sequence). V was trimmed by 0 bases and J by 4 bases, leaving 12 bases between them. This CDR3 is CASSLSGGALNEKLFF. CDR3 in DNA: TGTGCCAGCAGTTTATCGGGAGGGGCGCTTAATGAAAAACTGTTTTTT.

The chain recombines TRBV2 with TRBJ2-1; TRBD2 aligns across 10 bases. CDR3 length equals 17 residues. CDR1 and CDR2 from the germline V gene are SNHLY and FYNNEI. V shed 5 bases and J 0 bases; nucleotides not matched to a gene: 7. The CDR3 DNA follows: TGTGCCAGCAGTAAAAGCGGGGGGGTGATCTCCTACAATGAGCAGTTCTTC. It encodes CASSKSGGVISYNEQFF. Looking up the rest from reference TRBV2 and TRBJ2-1 gives the full variable domain: EPEVTQTPSHQVTQMGQEVILRCVPISNHLYFYWYRQILGQKVEFLVSFYNNEISEKSEIFDDQFSVERPDGSNFTLKIRSTKLEDSAMYFCASSKSGGVISYNEQFFGPGTRLTVL.

The rearrangement links TRBV5-1 to TRBJ2-3; 11 positions match TRBD2. Germline CDR1 SGHRS, CDR2 YFSETQ. The CDR3 runs to 17 residues. V lost 1 base and J lost 2; bases outside the gene matches: 6. The CDR3 DNA reads as TGCGCCAGCAGCTTGTTGGGACTAGCGGTAATCACAGATACGCAGTATTTT. Amino acid sequence: CASSLLGLAVITDTQYF.

In this sample, this clone turned up once. The chain couples TRBV4-3 to TRBJ1-1; no firm D call. CDR3 length: 13 amino acids. Germline lookup yields CDR1 LGHNA and CDR2 YSLEER. Trimming removed 1 base from V and 2 bases from J, with 5 bases in between. The CDR3 DNA reads TGCGCCAGCAGCCAAGCCGCCAACACTGAAGCTTTCTTT. Residues: CASSQAANTEAFF.

The J gene is TRBJ2-7, the V gene TRBV5-1; D remains unclear. The CDR3 is 13 residues long. Germline lookup yields CDR1 SGHRS and CDR2 YFSETQ. With 2 bases removed from V and 0 bases from J, the gap between germline ends came to 6 bases. The CDR3 spells CASSFTVSYEQYF. As DNA, the CDR3 is TGCGCCAGCAGCTTCACGGTCTCCTACGAGCAGTACTTC.

The gene calls are TRBV19 and TRBJ2-7, with 11 bases fitting TRBD2. CDR1 is LNHDA and CDR2 is SQIVND in the germline V gene (reference sequence). The CDR3 contains 14 residues. The junction had 3 bases not matched to a gene; V was cut back by 6 bases and J by 2 bases. CDR3 amino acids: CASSLAGGTYEQYF. The CDR3 DNA reads TGTGCCAGTAGCCTAGCGGGGGGAACCTACGAGCAGTACTTC.

The rearrangement uses TRBV6-5 and TRBJ2-3; D is ambiguous. CDR3 length: 12 amino acids. The germline CDR1 and CDR2 sequences are MNHEY and SVGAGI. V was cut by 5 bases and J by 0 bases, with 3 bases left in between. CDR3 residues: CASSRSTDTQYF. CDR3 nucleotides: TGTGCCAGCAGTCGGAGCACAGATACGCAGTATTTT.

This sequence joins TRBV6-6 and TRBJ2-4, with unresolved D. Germline lookup yields CDR1 MNHNY and CDR2 SVGAGI (reference sequence). The CDR3 sequence is 12 residues long. Trimming left V 4 bases short and J 3 bases short, with 4 bases between. The CDR3 nucleotides read TGTGCCAGCAGTTTAGGCAAAAACATTCAGTACTTC. It yields the protein CASSLGKNIQYF.

The chain is built from TRBV4-1 and TRBJ2-3, with TRBD2 matching 7 bases. The CDR3 is 14 amino acids. Per the germline V gene, CDR1 is MGHRA and CDR2 is YSYEKL. The junction had 1 base not matched to a gene; V was cut back by 1 base and J by 3 bases. CDR3 DNA sequence: TGCGCCAGCAGCCAAGTGGGAGGGACAGATACGCAGTATTTT. This gives the protein CASSQVGGTDTQYF.

The chain links TRBV6-5 to TRBJ2-3, with D possibly matching TRBD2 (7 bases). The CDR3 loop spans 13 amino acids. Germline V gene sequence: CDR1 MNHEY, CDR2 SVGAGI. Trimming took 7 bases from V and 4 from J, leaving 12 bases between them. The CDR3 sequence: CASTVGGADTQYF. CDR3 sequence (DNA): TGTGCCAGCACCGTAGGGGGGGCAGATACGCAGTATTTT.

This chain connects TRBV7-9 to TRBJ2-3; D not resolved. This CDR3 is built from 13 residues. Germline values: CDR1 SEHNR, CDR2 FQNEAQ (reference sequence). Trimming removed 4 bases at V and 8 bases at J, with 13 bases between. The CDR3 sequence is CASSSADPGTQYF. As DNA, the CDR3 is TGTGCCAGCAGCTCCGCTGATCCGGGTACGCAGTATTTT.